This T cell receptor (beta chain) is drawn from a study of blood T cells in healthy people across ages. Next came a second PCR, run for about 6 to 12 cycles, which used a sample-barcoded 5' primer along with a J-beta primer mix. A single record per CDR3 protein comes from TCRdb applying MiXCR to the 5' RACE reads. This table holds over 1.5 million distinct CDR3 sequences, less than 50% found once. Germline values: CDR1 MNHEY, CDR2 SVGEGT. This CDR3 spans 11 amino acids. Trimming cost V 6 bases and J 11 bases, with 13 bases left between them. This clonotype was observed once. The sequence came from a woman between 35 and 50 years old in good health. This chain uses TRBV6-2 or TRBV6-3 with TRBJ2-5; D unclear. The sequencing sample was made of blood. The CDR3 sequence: CASSSDVSQYF. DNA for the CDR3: TGTGCCAGCAGCTCGGACGTTTCGCAGTACTTC.